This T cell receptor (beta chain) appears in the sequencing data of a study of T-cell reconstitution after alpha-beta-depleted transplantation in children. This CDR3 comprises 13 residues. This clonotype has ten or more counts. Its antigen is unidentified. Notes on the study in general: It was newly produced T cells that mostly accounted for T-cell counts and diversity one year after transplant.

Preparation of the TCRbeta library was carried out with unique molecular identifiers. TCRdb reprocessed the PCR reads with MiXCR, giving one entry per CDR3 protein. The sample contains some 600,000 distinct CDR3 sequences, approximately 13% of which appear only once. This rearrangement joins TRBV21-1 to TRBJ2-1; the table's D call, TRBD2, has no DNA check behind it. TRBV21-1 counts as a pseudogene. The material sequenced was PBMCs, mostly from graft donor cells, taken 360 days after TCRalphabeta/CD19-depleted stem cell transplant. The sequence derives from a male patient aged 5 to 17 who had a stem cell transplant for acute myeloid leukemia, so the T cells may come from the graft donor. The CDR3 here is CARASKRENEQFF. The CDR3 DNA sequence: TGTGCCAGGGCGTCAAAGCGGGAGAATGAGCAGTTCTTC.